Below, 18 T cell receptor beta chains from the same sample are listed, as sequenced in a study of T cell responses to AZD1222 COVID-19 vaccine. Assay used: immunoSEQ multiplex PCR; TCRdb lists only in-frame clones, some missing. The sample comprises 150,000 or so clones, 90% of which are singletons, and 6.9% rests with the top ten. The sample here was peripheral blood, taken on day 0 of AZD1222 vaccination. The receptor source for this set is an adult in good health.

The V and J genes are TRBV5-1 and TRBJ1-4, with a possible D match to TRBD1 (5 bases). The CDR3 has 14 residues. The ends were cut back, 9 bases at V and 5 bases at J, with 17 bases in the middle. The germline V gene has CDR1 SGHRS and CDR2 YFSETQ. The CDR3 protein is CATSPGGPNEKLFF. The CDR3 DNA sequence: TGCGCCACCTCTCCCGGGGGTCCAAATGAAAAACTGTTTTTT.

The chain carries TRBV7-8 and TRBJ2-5; 8 nucleotides align to TRBD2. The CDR3 spans 15 residues. V trimming: 4 bases; J trimming: 5 bases; junction bases outside the gene matches: 9. In germline, CDR1 is SGHVS, CDR2 FQNEAQ. The CDR3 here is CASSSHWAGGETQYF. The DNA of the CDR3 is TGTGCCAGCAGCTCCCATTGGGCGGGGGGCGAGACCCAGTACTTC.

Here the CDR3 reads CASSSDSTDTQYF. CDR3 sequence (DNA): TGTGCCAGCAGCTCGGACAGCACAGATACGCAGTATTTT. The chain employs TRBV7-9 and TRBJ2-3, with D hard to call. In germline, CDR1 is SEHNR, CDR2 FQNEAQ (reference sequence). Trimming cost V 4 bases and J 0 bases, with 5 bases left between them. The CDR3 loop spans 13 amino acids.

This chain uses TRBV7-8 with TRBJ2-2, with TRBD1 matching over 9 bases. This CDR3 has 16 amino acids. Germline CDR1 is SGHVS and CDR2 is FQNEAQ. Germline trimming cut 5 bases from V and 4 bases from J; bases unmatched to any gene: 8. CDR3 sequence (DNA): TGTGCCAGCAGCCAGGGACAGGGAAGCGGCACCGGGGAGCTGTTTTTT. Its protein is CASSQGQGSGTGELFF.

This clone showed up just once. The chain employs TRBV19 and TRBJ1-1, with 11 positions matching TRBD1. The length of the CDR3 is 14 residues. The J segment lost 4 bases and the V segment lost 7 bases, leaving 5 bases of the junction unmatched. Germline V CDR1 and CDR2: LNHDA, SQIVND (reference sequence). The CDR3 coding sequence is TGTGCCAGTATCCCGGACAGGGGGCTCACTGAAGCTTTCTTT. This gives the protein CASIPDRGLTEAFF.

The gene calls are TRBV2 and TRBJ2-4; 8 nucleotides match TRBD2. Trimming cost V 10 bases and J 5 bases; bases outside gene matches: 4. CDR1 and CDR2 from the germline V gene are SNHLY and FYNNEI. The CDR3 runs to 12 residues. The CDR3, as DNA: TGTGCCACATCGGGGGGGGAAAACATTCAGTACTTC. This gives the protein CATSGGENIQYF.

To note about this clone: This may be a read error: a much more frequent sequence differs by one nucleotide. The chain recombines TRBV6-2 or TRBV6-3 with TRBJ2-5; no reliable D call. CDR1 is MNHEY, CDR2 SVGEGT, per germline. V lost 1 base and J lost 5, with 2 bases in between. CDR3 length equals 11 residues. CDR3 amino acids: CASSYWETQYF. CDR3 nucleotide sequence: TGTGCCAGCAGTTACTGGGAGACCCAGTACTTC.

This chain uses TRBV28 with TRBJ2-3; TRBD2 aligns across 9 bases. There are 16 residues in the CDR3. CDR1 is MDHEN, CDR2 SYDVKM, per germline. The V and J ends lost 5 bases and 9 bases, in that order; junction bases with no gene match: 15. The CDR3 DNA reads as TGTGCCAGCAGTCAATGGGGTAGCGGGAGCTATTGGACGCAGTATTTT. It codes for CASSQWGSGSYWTQYF.

The rearrangement links TRBV7-4 to TRBJ2-7, with D perhaps given as TRBD1 or TRBD2 (5 bases each). Trimming took off 0 bases at V and 5 bases at J, with 14 bases between the two ends. This CDR3 contains 15 residues. Looked up from germline, CDR1 is SGHVT and CDR2 is SQSDAQ. As DNA, the CDR3 is TGTGCCAGCAGCTTAGCGGCAGAAGGGGACCACGAGCAGTACTTC. It translates to CASSLAAEGDHEQYF.

The V call is TRBV28, the J call TRBJ1-2; weak D call: TRBD1 (5 bases). The CDR3 length is 12 residues. CDR1 and CDR2 from the germline V gene are MDHEN and SYDVKM. Trimming pared 2 bases from V and 10 bases from J, leaving 11 bases between. CDR3 nucleotide sequence: TGTGCCAGCAGTTTAAACCAGGGCAACTACACCTTC. Its translation: CASSLNQGNYTF.

This clone is a singleton in its sample. At one end the junction does not follow the germline gene, possibly because of a read error. The rearrangement links TRBV5-8 to TRBJ2-5; maybe TRBD2 (6 bases). The CDR3 has 13 residues. Germline CDR1 SGHTS, CDR2 YDEGEE. The CDR3 here is CASTAMEGQTQYF. The CDR3 bases are TGTGCGAGCACGGCAATGGAGGGACAGACCCAGTACTTC.

The chain uses TRBV6-1 and TRBJ2-7; D unresolved. Germline V lookup: CDR1 MNHNS, CDR2 SASEGT. The ends were cut back, 3 bases at V and 2 bases at J, with 8 bases in the middle. This CDR3 has 13 amino acids. The CDR3 DNA is TGTGCCAGCAGTGATGCCCGGGCCTACGAGCAGTACTTC. As protein: CASSDARAYEQYF.

The V and J genes are TRBV25-1 and TRBJ2-2; the D is unclear. Germline V lookup: CDR1 MGHDK, CDR2 SYGVNS. Deletions cut 1 base from V and 1 base from J, with 10 bases between. The CDR3 extends over 16 amino acids. The CDR3 is CASSELKEGNTGELFF. The CDR3 coding sequence is TGTGCCAGCAGTGAATTGAAGGAAGGGAACACCGGGGAGCTGTTTTTT.

The chain has TRBV19 and TRBJ1-5; D is undetermined. In germline, CDR1 is LNHDA, CDR2 SQIVND (reference sequence). V was trimmed by 0 bases and J by 6 bases, leaving 9 bases between them. The CDR3 totals 14 residues. CDR3 coding DNA: TGTGCCAGTAGTATAGATGGAGGGATTCAGCCCCAGCATTTT. Its translation is CASSIDGGIQPQHF.

The chain has TRBV30 and TRBJ2-7; 10 bases fit TRBD1. Trimming at V came to 1 base and at J to 10 bases, leaving 7 bases not matched to a gene. This CDR3 spans 13 amino acids. Germline CDR1 reads GTSNPN; CDR2 reads SVGIG (reference sequence). In nucleotides, the CDR3 is TGTGCCTGGAGTGGGACAGGGGGAAGATATCAGTACTTC. Protein product: CAWSGTGGRYQYF.

CDR3 nucleotide sequence: TGTGCCAGCAGCCAACCAGGGGTGCACACTGAAGCTTTCTTT. This translates into CASSQPGVHTEAFF. The chain has TRBV4-2 and TRBJ1-1; weak D call: TRBD1 (6 bases). Germline V lookup: CDR1 LGHNA, CDR2 YNFKEQ. CDR3 length: 14 residues. Trimming took off 2 bases at V and 3 bases at J, with 10 bases between the two ends.

The J gene is TRBJ2-2, the V gene TRBV5-1; perhaps TRBD1 as D (6 bases). This CDR3 contains 17 residues. Trimming stripped 1 base from V and 0 bases from J, with 13 bases between. In germline, CDR1 is SGHRS, CDR2 YFSETQ. The CDR3 DNA reads as TGCGCCAGCAGCTTGAGACCCGACAGGACGAACACCGGGGAGCTGTTTTTT. It is translated as CASSLRPDRTNTGELFF.

This rearrangement joins TRBV27 to TRBJ2-1; the match to TRBD2 covers 12 bases. V lost 3 bases and J lost 8; bases outside the gene matches: 5. This CDR3 has 15 amino acids. Germline V gene lookup returns CDR1 MNHEY and CDR2 SMNVEV (reference sequence). CDR3 sequence reads: CASSFLAGGLDEQFF. The DNA of the CDR3 is TGTGCCAGCAGTTTTCTAGCGGGGGGGCTGGATGAGCAGTTCTTC.